The 17 T cell receptor beta chains reported below all come from one sample, sequenced in a study of early T cells in non-severe SARS-CoV-2 infection. TCRdb passed the 5' RACE reads through MiXCR, listing each CDR3 protein once. The table records about 42,000 distinct CDR3 sequences, roughly 6.6% of them present only once. The source material was whole blood. All receptors come from an adult who was a healthcare worker with PCR-confirmed SARS-CoV-2 infection or an uninfected control (not recorded which).

In this sample, this clonotype turned up many times. The chain joins TRBV3-1 to TRBJ1-2, with TRBD1 matching 7 bases. The germline CDR1 and CDR2 sequences are LGHDT and YNNKEL (reference sequence). J gave up 7 bases and V 3 bases, and 8 bases lay outside the gene matches. This CDR3 is built from 14 residues. The CDR3 spells CASSQGRGQVGYTF. CDR3 coding DNA: TGTGCCAGCAGCCAGGGGAGGGGGCAAGTTGGCTACACCTTC.

A few counts support this clonotype. This rearrangement joins TRBV7-8 to TRBJ1-2, with D possibly TRBD1 on 6 matching bases. V was pared by 4 bases and J by 4 bases, with 7 bases between. CDR1 and CDR2 (germline): SGHVS, FQNEAQ. The CDR3 sequence is 12 residues long. The CDR3 DNA is TGTGCCAGCAGCTCGGACAGCTATGGCTACACCTTC. Translating gives CASSSDSYGYTF.

Many counts were recorded for this clonotype. The CDR3 nucleotides are TGCGCCAGCAGCCAAGGCGCAGGGGAGGCCTATGGCTACACCTTC. Its protein is CASSQGAGEAYGYTF. V and J are TRBV4-3 and TRBJ1-2; a weak D match, TRBD1 (6 bases). CDR3 length: 15 amino acids. V lost 1 base, J lost 4 bases, and 13 bases lay in between. Germline CDR1 is LGHNA and CDR2 is YSLEER.

Details on this clonotype: A much larger clone lies one base from this, so it may be a read error. V usage is TRBV6-2 or TRBV6-3 and J usage is TRBJ1-1; D gene unclear. The V end lost 10 bases, the J end lost 4 bases, and 10 bases lay between the germline ends. Germline-derived CDR1 and CDR2 are MNHEY and SVGEGT. This CDR3 is 11 amino acids long. CDR3 in amino acids: CANRGITEAFF. The CDR3 nucleotides read TGTGCCAACAGAGGGATCACTGAAGCTTTCTTT.

This clonotype was picked up a small number of times. This chain connects TRBV5-1 to TRBJ2-7; 7 bases are shared with TRBD1. The V gene end was trimmed by 4 bases and the J gene end by 0 bases; junction bases not matched to a gene: 13. The CDR3 is made up of 17 amino acids. CDR1 is SGHRS, CDR2 YFSETQ, per germline. For the CDR3, the DNA is TGCGCCAGCAGCCTGATCCCCGGGACAGTAAGCTCCTACGAGCAGTACTTC. It translates to CASSLIPGTVSSYEQYF.

This sequence joins TRBV5-1 and TRBJ2-1, with D tentatively TRBD1 or TRBD2 (5 bases each). Trimming left V 5 bases short and J 2 bases short, with 8 bases between. The CDR3 contains 13 residues. Germline V lookup: CDR1 SGHRS, CDR2 YFSETQ. The CDR3 DNA reads TGCGCCAGCAGAAGGGACGCCTACAATGAGCAGTTCTTC. Translating it yields CASRRDAYNEQFF.

This clonotype was recorded many times. The gene calls are TRBV9 and TRBJ2-5; 12 bases map to TRBD1. This CDR3 spans 16 amino acids. CDR1 and CDR2 (germline): SGDLS, YYNGEE. V lost 4 bases to trimming and J lost 2 bases; unmatched junction nucleotides: 6. The CDR3 bases are TGTGCCAGCAGCTCCGGGACAGGGGGCCGACAAGAGACCCAGTACTTC. Amino acid sequence: CASSSGTGGRQETQYF.

J is TRBJ1-4 and V is TRBV7-9, with D unresolved. V shed 5 bases and J shed 0 bases, with 10 bases lying between them. There are 15 residues in the CDR3. CDR1 SEHNR and CDR2 FQNEAQ come from the germline V gene (reference sequence). CDR3 in DNA: TGTGCCAGCAGCCACCTGGGTACAACTAATGAAAAACTGTTTTTT. Encoded protein: CASSHLGTTNEKLFF. Drawing the rest from reference TRBV7-9 and TRBJ1-4, the complete variable domain is DTGVSQNPRHKITKRGQNVTFRCDPISEHNRLYWYRQTLGQGPEFLTYFQNEAQLEKSRLLSDRFSAERPKGSFSTLEIQRTEQGDSAMYLCASSHLGTTNEKLFFGSGTQLSVL.

CDR3 sequence reads: CASGLSGFQNIQYF. In DNA form, the CDR3 reads TGTGCTAGTGGTTTGTCTGGATTCCAAAACATTCAGTACTTC. The chain carries TRBV12-5 and TRBJ2-4; no clear D gene. The V end was cut by 2 bases, the J end by 5 bases, with 10 bases between. CDR1 and CDR2 from the germline V gene are LGHNT and FRNRAP. This CDR3 region has 14 residues. Together with reference TRBV12-5 and TRBJ2-4, the CDR3 gives the full variable domain: DARVTQTPRHKVTEMGQEVTMRCQPILGHNTVFWYRQTMMQGLELLAYFRNRAPLDDSGMPKDRFSAEMPDATLATLKIQPSEPRDSAVYFCASGLSGFQNIQYFGAGTRLSVL.

In its sample, this clonotype was seen a few times. The chain joins TRBV6-2 or TRBV6-3 to TRBJ1-2, with D possibly TRBD1 on 5 matching bases. V lost 3 bases, J lost 10 bases, and 9 bases lay in between. The CDR3 length is 11 residues. In germline, CDR1 is MNHEY, CDR2 SVGEGT. As DNA, the CDR3 is TGTGCCAGCAGTTATGGGGGACCCTACACCTTC. Residues: CASSYGGPYTF.

This clonotype was observed many times. The chain links TRBV18 to TRBJ2-7; no reliable D call. This CDR3 spans 13 amino acids. With 3 bases removed from V and 2 bases from J, the gap between germline ends came to 8 bases. CDR1 and CDR2 (germline): KGHSH, LQKENI. The DNA of the CDR3 is TGTGCCAGCTCACCTGGGCCGCCCTACGAGCAGTACTTC. Translated, it gives CASSPGPPYEQYF.

CDR3 sequence (DNA): TGTGCCAGCAGCCGGGGACAGTACTACGAGCAGTACTTC. It translates to CASSRGQYYEQYF. The genes are TRBV7-2 and TRBJ2-7; 7 positions agree with TRBD1. V shed 5 bases and J 3 bases; nucleotides not matched to a gene: 4. The CDR3 extends over 13 amino acids. Germline V gives CDR1 SGHTA, CDR2 FQGNSA.

The rearrangement uses TRBV19 and TRBJ2-7; D assignment may be TRBD1 or TRBD2 (5 bases each). Germline V gene data show CDR1 as LNHDA and CDR2 as SQIVND (reference sequence). The CDR3 consists of 12 residues. V was clipped by 4 bases and J by 5 bases, with 9 bases between them. The CDR3 here is CASSRGTDEQYF. Here the CDR3 DNA reads TGTGCCAGTAGTAGGGGGACCGACGAGCAGTACTTC.

In this sample, this clonotype turned up many times. This chain joins TRBV27 and TRBJ1-4; no definite D call. Trimming left V 4 bases short and J 4 bases short, with 10 bases between. The CDR3 has 14 residues. CDR1 is MNHEY and CDR2 is SMNVEV in the germline V gene (reference sequence). CDR3 region: CASSSGGRNEKLFF. CDR3 coding DNA: TGTGCCAGCAGTTCCGGTGGACGTAATGAAAAACTGTTTTTT.

The sample holds a few counts of this clonotype. This chain joins TRBV7-2 and TRBJ1-4, with 8 bases fitting TRBD1. CDR3 length equals 14 residues. J gave up 6 bases and V 5 bases, and 5 bases lay outside the gene matches. Per germline, CDR1 SGHTA and CDR2 FQGNSA. The CDR3 loop is CASSPTGADEKLFF. Written as DNA, the CDR3 is TGTGCCAGCAGCCCGACAGGGGCCGATGAAAAACTGTTTTTT.

This clonotype was counted only a few times. The chain has TRBV6-6 and TRBJ2-7; possible D gene TRBD2, 5 bases. V gave up 8 bases and J gave up 3 bases, with 11 bases separating them. This CDR3 comprises 12 residues. The V gene's germline CDR1 is MNHNY and CDR2 SVGAGI (reference sequence). The CDR3 region is CASGGENYEQYF. The CDR3 coding sequence is TGTGCCAGCGGAGGAGAGAACTACGAGCAGTACTTC.

This clonotype was found many times. The chain links TRBV7-2 to TRBJ2-7, with 9 bases identical to TRBD1. This CDR3 contains 16 residues. J lost 2 bases, V lost 3 bases, and 8 bases had no gene match. Per germline, CDR1 SGHTA and CDR2 FQGNSA. The CDR3 sequence: CASSFSTGTGTYEQYF. The DNA for the CDR3 is TGTGCCAGCAGCTTTAGCACCGGGACAGGGACCTACGAGCAGTACTTC.